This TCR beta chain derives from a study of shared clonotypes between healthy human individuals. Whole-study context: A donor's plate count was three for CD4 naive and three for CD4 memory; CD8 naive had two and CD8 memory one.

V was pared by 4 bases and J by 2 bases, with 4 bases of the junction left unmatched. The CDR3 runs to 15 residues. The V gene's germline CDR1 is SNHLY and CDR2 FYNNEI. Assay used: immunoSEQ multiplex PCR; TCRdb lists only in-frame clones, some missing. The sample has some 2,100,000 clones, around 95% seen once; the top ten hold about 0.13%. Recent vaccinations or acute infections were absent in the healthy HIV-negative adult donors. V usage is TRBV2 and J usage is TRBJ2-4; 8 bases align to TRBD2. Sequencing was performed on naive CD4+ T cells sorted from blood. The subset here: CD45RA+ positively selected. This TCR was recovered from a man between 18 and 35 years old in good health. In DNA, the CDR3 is TGTGCCAGCAGTGGGGGGACTAGTTCCAAAAACATTCAGTACTTC. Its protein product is CASSGGTSSKNIQYF.